The rows below give T cell receptor beta chains drawn from one sample of a study of control samples from healthy donors and cancer patients. Only in-frame clones appear in the TCRdb table, and some are missing; sequencing was by immunoSEQ multiplex PCR. The data show around 120,000 clones, with roughly 91% seen just once and 1.7% held by the top ten. The sample comprised PBMCs. These receptors all stem from a man in his fifties or sixties with head and neck cancer. The CDR3 runs from the conserved cysteine through the conserved F or W. Fields, in order: V gene, clone size, D gene, J gene, CDR3 DNA, CDR3 protein. The D gene is left open where the match is weak. The size field is filled for only some rows; it gives once, few, many or a size class.

TRBV20-1	.	.	TRBJ1-1	TGCAGTGCTAGTGAGTCAGGGAGAACTTTCTTT	CSASESGRTFF
TRBV23-1	.	.	TRBJ1-3	TGCGCCAGCAGAGACGCGACTACATGCTCTGGAAACACCATATATTTT	CASRDATTCSGNTIYF
TRBV5-1	.	.	TRBJ1-1	TGCGCCAGCTTTCCGGAGCCGGACGCTGAAGCTTTCTTT	CASFPEPDAEAFF
TRBV7-9	.	.	TRBJ2-3	TGTGCCAGCAGACCTCCGCCGACGGACACTAGCACAGATACGCAGTATTTT	CASRPPPTDTSTDTQYF
TRBV4-1	.	.	TRBJ2-3	TGCGCCAGCAGCCAAGTTTGGGAACAGCAAGGCACAGATACGCAGTATTTT	CASSQVWEQQGTDTQYF
TRBV2	.	.	TRBJ1-1	TGTGCCAGCAGTGAAGATAGGGTCCCTAGAGCTTTCTTT	CASSEDRVPRAFF
TRBV5-4	once	.	TRBJ1-6	TGTGCCAGCTCCTTGGGGTGGGACACAAATAATTCACCCCTCCACTTT	CASSLGWDTNNSPLHF
TRBV7-2	.	.	TRBJ2-3	TGTGCCAGCAGCTTATTTCTCTCCGGGGATATGTTAGAAGATACGCAGTATTTT	CASSLFLSGDMLEDTQYF
TRBV14	.	.	TRBJ2-2	TGTGCCAGCAGCCAAGGGAACCTAAACACCGGGGAGCTGTTTTTT	CASSQGNLNTGELFF
TRBV12-3/TRBV12-4	.	.	TRBJ2-1	TGTGCCAGCAGCCCGTTGGATGAGCAGTTCTTC	CASSPLDEQFF
TRBV6-1	.	.	TRBJ1-1	TGTGCCAGCAGTGAATGGGGTCATGGGGGGCGATCTGGGAACACTGAAGCTTTCTTT	CASSEWGHGGRSGNTEAFF
TRBV12-5	.	TRBD1	TRBJ1-2	TGTGCTAGTGGCCAGACAGGGCACCGCGGCTACACCTTC	CASGQTGHRGYTF
TRBV18	.	.	TRBJ2-3	TGTGCCAGCTCACCACGGAGCTCCGGACGATCAGATACGCAGTATTTT	CASSPRSSGRSDTQYF
TRBV6-6	.	.	TRBJ2-3	TGTGCCAGCAGTTACACCTGGGGGGGCAGCACAGATACGCAGTATTTT	CASSYTWGGSTDTQYF
TRBV3-1/TRBV3-2	.	.	TRBJ2-7	TGTGCCAGCAGCCAAGAAGCGGCAACCTACGAGCAGTACTTC	CASSQEAATYEQYF
TRBV7-3	.	TRBD1	TRBJ2-3	TGTGCCAGCAGCCCCCTAACAGGGGCAGATACGCAGTATTTT	CASSPLTGADTQYF
TRBV7-2	.	.	TRBJ2-7	TGTGCCAGCAGCCCAAACTCCTACGAGCAGTACTTC	CASSPNSYEQYF
TRBV18	.	.	TRBJ2-7	TGTGCCAGCTCACCTGAGGGGTACAGCTCCTACGAGCAGTACTTC	CASSPEGYSSYEQYF
TRBV9	.	.	TRBJ2-1	TGTGCCAGCAGCGCCTCGGGGGCTTCCTACAATGAGCAGTTCTTC	CASSASGASYNEQFF
TRBV27	.	TRBD1	TRBJ2-7	TGTGCCAGCAGCAACACCGGGACAGGGGAGCAGTACTTC	CASSNTGTGEQYF
TRBV4-2	.	.	TRBJ2-1	TGTGCCAGCAGCCAAGTAATCGGGAATGAGCAGTTCTTC	CASSQVIGNEQFF
TRBV30	.	.	TRBJ1-4	TGTGCCTGCAGGCGGAGGGCTCAGTATGAAAAACTGTTTTTT	CACRRRAQYEKLFF
TRBV6-2/TRBV6-3	.	.	TRBJ1-4	TGTGCCAGCAGTAGGTACTCTGAAAAACTGTTTTTT	CASSRYSEKLFF
TRBV3-1/TRBV3-2	.	.	TRBJ1-1	TGTGCCAGCAGCGCCGGACAGCCTACTGGAGCTTTCTTT	CASSAGQPTGAFF
TRBV9	.	.	TRBJ1-1	TGTGCCAGCAGCGTAGACGATCGGAGGACTGAAGCTTTCTTT	CASSVDDRRTEAFF
TRBV30	.	TRBD1	TRBJ1-6	TGTGCCTGGAGTGTAGGGACAGGGGTTTCACCCCTCCACTTT	CAWSVGTGVSPLHF
TRBV3-1/TRBV3-2	.	TRBD1	TRBJ1-1	TGTGCCAGCAGCCTCGGGATCCAGGGGGTGCCTGAAGCTTTCTTT	CASSLGIQGVPEAFF
TRBV19	.	.	TRBJ1-1	TGTGCCAGTAGTATGGAGCCAGCTGAAGCTTTCTTT	CASSMEPAEAFF
TRBV19	.	.	TRBJ2-4	TGTGCCAGTAGTATAGGGGGAGAAAACATTCAGTACTTC	CASSIGGENIQYF
TRBV6-5	few	TRBD1	TRBJ1-6	TGTGCCAGCAGTCTGGACAGGGATAATTCACCCCTCCACTTT	CASSLDRDNSPLHF
TRBV30	.	.	TRBJ1-2	TGTGCCTGGATTTCGAGAGGACAGAACTATGGCTACACCTTC	CAWISRGQNYGYTF
TRBV9	once	.	TRBJ1-2	TGTGCCAGCAGCGTAGGGGCCCCGAGCTATGGCTACACCTTC	CASSVGAPSYGYTF
TRBV19	.	TRBD1	TRBJ2-3	TGTGCCAGTAGTTTAGGACAGGGAAGCACAGATACGCAGTATTTT	CASSLGQGSTDTQYF
TRBV12-3/TRBV12-4	.	.	TRBJ2-6	TGTGCCTCCAGGGCTGCTGGGGCCAACGTCCTGACTTTC	CASRAAGANVLTF
TRBV7-7	.	.	TRBJ2-2	TGTGCCAGCAGCCCGTGGACCCAACTGAACACCGGGGAGCTGTTTTTT	CASSPWTQLNTGELFF
TRBV10-3	many	TRBD1	TRBJ1-1	TGTGCCATCAGTATCGGACAGGGTTCCGCTGAAGCTTTCTTT	CAISIGQGSAEAFF
TRBV12-5	medium-sized	TRBD1	TRBJ1-2	TGTGCTAGTGGGGGAGGGACAGATTATGGCTACACCTTC	CASGGGTDYGYTF
TRBV28	.	.	TRBJ2-5	TGTGCCAGCAGTTCCCCAGCGGGCTCGCAACTAGAAGAGACCCAGTACTTC	CASSSPAGSQLEETQYF
TRBV5-6	few	.	TRBJ1-3	TGTGCCAGCAGCCTCCGGCGAAACACCATATATTTT	CASSLRRNTIYF
TRBV3-1/TRBV3-2	few	TRBD1	TRBJ2-2	TGTGCCAGCAGCGCCCGGGACAGGGGACCCGGGGAGCTGTTTTTT	CASSARDRGPGELFF
TRBV4-2	.	.	TRBJ2-1	TGTGCCAGCAGCCAAGATATCCTAGGGATGTTCTTC	CASSQDILGMFF
TRBV19	once	.	TRBJ1-5	TGTGCCAGTACCCCGTACGCGAGCAATCAGCCCCAGCATTTT	CASTPYASNQPQHF
TRBV19	.	TRBD1	TRBJ1-6	TGTGCCAGTAGTGGGGACAGACGCCTTAATTCACCCCTCCACTTT	CASSGDRRLNSPLHF
TRBV7-2	.	.	TRBJ2-1	TGTGCCAGCAGCTTAGGGTATAGCTCCTACAATGAGCAGTTCTTC	CASSLGYSSYNEQFF